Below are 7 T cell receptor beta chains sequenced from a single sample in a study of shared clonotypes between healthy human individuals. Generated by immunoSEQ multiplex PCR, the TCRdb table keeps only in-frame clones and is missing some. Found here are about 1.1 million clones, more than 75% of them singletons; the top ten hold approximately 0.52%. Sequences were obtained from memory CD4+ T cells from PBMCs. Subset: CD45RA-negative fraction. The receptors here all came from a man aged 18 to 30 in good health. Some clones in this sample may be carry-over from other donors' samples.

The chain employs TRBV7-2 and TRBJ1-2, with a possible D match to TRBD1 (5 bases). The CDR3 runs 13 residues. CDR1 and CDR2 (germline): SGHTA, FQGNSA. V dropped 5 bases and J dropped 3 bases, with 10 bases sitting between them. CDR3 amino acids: CASSPDTYYGYTF. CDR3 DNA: TGTGCCAGCAGCCCGGACACCTACTATGGCTACACCTTC.

CDR3 amino acids: CASSLSPPPNTEAFF. The CDR3 DNA follows: TGTGCCAGCAGTTTAAGCCCACCCCCGAACACTGAAGCTTTCTTT. The genes are TRBV27 and TRBJ1-1; the D is unclear. Germline loops: CDR1 MNHEY, CDR2 SMNVEV (reference sequence). CDR3 size: 15 residues. V lost 2 bases to trimming and J lost 1 base, with 11 bases between them.

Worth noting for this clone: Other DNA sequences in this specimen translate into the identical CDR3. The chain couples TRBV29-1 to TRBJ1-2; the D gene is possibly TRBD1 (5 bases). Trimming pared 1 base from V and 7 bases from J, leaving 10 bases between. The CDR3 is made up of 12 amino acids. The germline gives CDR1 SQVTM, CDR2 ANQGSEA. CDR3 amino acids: CSVEGQGSGYTF. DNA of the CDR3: TGCAGCGTTGAAGGTCAGGGTAGTGGCTACACCTTC.

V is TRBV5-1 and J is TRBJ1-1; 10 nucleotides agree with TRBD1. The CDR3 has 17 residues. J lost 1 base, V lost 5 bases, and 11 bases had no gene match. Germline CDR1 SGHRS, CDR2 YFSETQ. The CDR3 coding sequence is TGCGCCAGCAGACAAACGGGACAGGGGAGGGCGAACACTGAAGCTTTCTTT. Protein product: CASRQTGQGRANTEAFF.

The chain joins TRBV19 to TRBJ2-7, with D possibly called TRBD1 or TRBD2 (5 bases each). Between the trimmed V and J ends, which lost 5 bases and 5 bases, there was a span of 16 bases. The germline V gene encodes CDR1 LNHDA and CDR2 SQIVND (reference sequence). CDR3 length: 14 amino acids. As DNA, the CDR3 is TGTGCCAGTAGTCTCCGGGACCCCCGGGACGAGCAGTACTTC. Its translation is CASSLRDPRDEQYF.

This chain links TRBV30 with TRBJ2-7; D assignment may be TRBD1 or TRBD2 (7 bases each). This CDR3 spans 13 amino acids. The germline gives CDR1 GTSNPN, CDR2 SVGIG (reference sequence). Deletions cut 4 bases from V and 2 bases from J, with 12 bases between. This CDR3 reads CAWTRGGPYEQYF. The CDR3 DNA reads TGTGCCTGGACCAGGGGGGGACCCTACGAGCAGTACTTC.

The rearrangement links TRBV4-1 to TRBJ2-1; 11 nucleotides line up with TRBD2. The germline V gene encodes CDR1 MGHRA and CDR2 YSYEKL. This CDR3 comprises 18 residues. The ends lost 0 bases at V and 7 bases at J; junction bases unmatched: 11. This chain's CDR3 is CASSQDLGLAGGMNEQFF. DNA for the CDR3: TGCGCCAGCAGCCAAGATCTTGGGCTAGCGGGAGGAATGAATGAGCAGTTCTTC.